The present entry profiles one TCR beta chain with its context. Germline values: CDR1 SGHVS, CDR2 FNYEAQ. The CDR3 is 14 residues long. The V and J ends lost 1 base and 3 bases respectively, with 10 bases between them. In the original processing: Amplifying reference gene primers gave estimates of nucleated cell counts. Repertoires were generated with immunoSEQ multiplex PCR, while TCRdb's copy carries only in-frame clones and drops some. V, J and clone size are taken as reported in that table, and D and trimming were inferred from the DNA itself. The sample yields 270,000 or so clones, roughly 84% seen once. The record originates from a study of blood T cell repertoires in COVID-19. In the study overall: From the United States, Italy and Spain came samples of acute and convalescent COVID-19. Sample material is recorded as cDNA or gDNA derived from T cells, B-cell-depleted T cells, or PBMCs.

The receptor was isolated from a woman younger than 35 with acute or convalescent COVID-19. Sequenced material: peripheral blood. The chain is built from TRBV7-6 and TRBJ2-7; perhaps TRBD2 as D (6 bases). CDR3 in amino acids: CASSLGGGIYEQYF. The CDR3 DNA reads TGTGCCAGCAGCTTAGGTGGCGGGATCTACGAGCAGTACTTC.